The next 18 T cell receptor beta chains were all read from a single sample in a study of human T cells and chemical hapten exposure. Indicated time point: patch test 2, 6 weeks after DPC sensitization. Treatment denoted: therapeutic diphenylcyclopropenone sensitization with weekly scalp DPC. TCRdb reprocessed the RACE reads via MiXCR and lists one record per CDR3 protein. The repertoire consists of approximately 75,000 distinct CDR3 sequences, with 7.5% to 9.5% occurring once and the leading ten covering nearly 3.5%. The sample consisted of whole blood, taken in connection with sensitization to the hapten diphenylcyclopropenone (DPC). Source of these receptors: a woman aged 45-60 years with alopecia areata. Some clones in this sample may be carry-over from other donors' samples.

This clonotype was detected a few times. The chain combines TRBV20-1 with TRBJ2-3, with TRBD2 matching 8 bases. J gave up 2 bases and V 5 bases, and 9 bases lay outside the gene matches. Germline assignment: CDR1 DFQATT and CDR2 SNEGSKA (reference sequence). CDR3 length: 15 residues. CDR3 residues: CSAPNKRGNTDTQYF. In DNA, the CDR3 is TGCAGTGCTCCAAACAAGCGGGGGAACACAGATACGCAGTATTTT.

This clonotype has ten or more counts. The rearrangement uses TRBV12-3 or TRBV12-4 and TRBJ2-7; D unresolved. Trimming left V 8 bases short and J 4 bases short, with 18 bases between. The CDR3 runs 14 residues. Written as DNA, the CDR3 is TGTGCCAGCTCCCTTCCCCCTCCGTCGTACGAGCAGTACTTC. Protein sequence: CASSLPPPSYEQYF.

The genes are TRBV6-6 and TRBJ2-3; D gene ambiguous. V lost 5 bases and J lost 6, with 12 bases in between. CDR1 and CDR2 from the germline V gene are MNHNY and SVGAGI (reference sequence). CDR3 length: 13 amino acids. DNA of the CDR3: TGTGCCAGCAGTGTCCTTATCGGGGATACGCAGTATTTT. Its protein is CASSVLIGDTQYF.

This clonotype was counted only a few times. The chain couples TRBV12-3 or TRBV12-4 to TRBJ2-7, with D possibly being TRBD1 (6 bases). The CDR3 runs to 14 residues. Trimming removed 5 bases from V and 3 bases from J, with 14 bases in between. As DNA, the CDR3 is TGTGCCAGCAGTACTCGGACAGACGGCTACGAGCAGTACTTC. Protein sequence: CASSTRTDGYEQYF.

CDR3 in amino acids: CSARDRSADTQYF. CDR3 nucleotides: TGCAGTGCTAGAGATAGAAGCGCAGATACGCAGTATTTT. V gene TRBV20-1 combines with J gene TRBJ2-3, with unresolved D. V shed 0 bases and J shed 4 bases, with 8 bases lying between them. This CDR3 is 13 amino acids long. CDR1 is DFQATT and CDR2 is SNEGSKA in the germline V gene (reference sequence).

Worth noting for this clonotype: A much larger clone lies one base from this, so it may be a read error. The rearrangement joins TRBV3-1 to TRBJ2-7, with D possibly being TRBD2 (7 bases). Germline loops: CDR1 LGHDT, CDR2 YNNKEL (reference sequence). The CDR3 runs to 15 residues. The CDR3 nucleotides are TGTGCCAACAGCCAGAGGGGGGGAAGAGGGTACGAGCAGTACTTC. This codes for CANSQRGGRGYEQYF.

This clonotype came up a few times. The chain is built from TRBV5-6 and TRBJ1-1; 7 bases are a match to TRBD1. Trimming took 0 bases from V and 1 from J; bases not matched to a gene: 6. Looked up from germline, CDR1 is SGHDT and CDR2 is YYEEEE. The CDR3 runs to 16 residues. This chain's CDR3 is CASSLEGGAENTEAFF. The CDR3 DNA reads as TGTGCCAGCAGCTTGGAAGGGGGCGCAGAGAACACTGAAGCTTTCTTT.

This clonotype was observed at least ten times. This chain links TRBV7-9 with TRBJ1-2; possible D gene TRBD1, 6 bases. Per germline, CDR1 SEHNR and CDR2 FQNEAQ (reference sequence). The CDR3 is 18 amino acids. Trimming stripped 1 base from V and 0 bases from J, with 18 bases between. CDR3 residues: CASSLGPPTGWTNYGYTF. The CDR3 DNA reads as TGTGCCAGCAGCTTAGGGCCCCCGACAGGCTGGACTAACTATGGCTACACCTTC.

This clonotype was seen ten or more times. This chain joins TRBV10-2 and TRBJ1-1; D remains ambiguous. The V and J ends lost 1 base and 4 bases respectively, with 7 bases between them. The CDR3 runs 13 residues. Looked up from germline, CDR1 is WSHSY and CDR2 is SAAADI. CDR3 sequence reads: CASSEWQTTEAFF. The CDR3 DNA is TGCGCCAGCAGTGAGTGGCAGACCACTGAAGCTTTCTTT.

This clonotype came up many times. The chain is built from TRBV7-8 and TRBJ1-1; TRBD1 matches at 8 bases. The CDR3 is made up of 13 amino acids. The germline V gene encodes CDR1 SGHVS and CDR2 FQNEAQ. With 5 bases clipped from V and 5 bases from J, the junction kept 4 bases outside the gene matches. The CDR3 region has the DNA TGTGCCAGCAGCCTCGGACAGGGTACTGAAGCTTTCTTT. Residues: CASSLGQGTEAFF.

CDR3 DNA: TGTGCCAGCAGCTTGGGACAGGGTTTCACGAACACTGAAGCTTTCTTT. The encoded protein is CASSLGQGFTNTEAFF. This sequence joins TRBV5-5 and TRBJ1-1; 7 bases agree with TRBD1. After removal of 0 bases from V and 1 base from J, the junction contained 6 bases not matched to a gene. The germline CDR1 and CDR2 sequences are SGHKS and YYEKEE (reference sequence). There are 16 residues in the CDR3. The full variable domain, with the rest looked up from reference TRBV5-5 and TRBJ1-1, is DAGVTQSPTHLIKTRGQQVTLRCSPISGHKSVSWYQQVLGQGPQFIFQYYEKEERGRGNFPDRFSARQFPNYSSELNVNALLLGDSALYLCASSLGQGFTNTEAFFGQGTRLTVV.

This clonotype showed up many times. The chain recombines TRBV28 with TRBJ1-3; 9 bases map to TRBD1. CDR1 is MDHEN and CDR2 is SYDVKM in the germline V gene. Losses at the gene ends were 8 bases for V and 1 base for J; bases not matched to a gene: 3. This CDR3 region has 14 residues. The CDR3 is CASETGGSGNTIYF. The CDR3 DNA follows: TGTGCCAGCGAGACAGGGGGTTCTGGAAACACCATATATTTT.

V gene TRBV28 combines with J gene TRBJ2-7; 8 nucleotides match TRBD1. V dropped 5 bases and J dropped 6; count of bases not matched to a gene: 9. Germline assignment: CDR1 MDHEN and CDR2 SYDVKM. The CDR3 runs 14 residues. CDR3 loop: CASSARTGTGEQYF. The DNA of the CDR3 is TGTGCCAGCAGTGCCCGGACAGGGACAGGCGAGCAGTACTTC.

The chain has TRBV21-1 and TRBJ1-5. TRBV21-1 is an annotated pseudogene. This CDR3 comprises 13 residues. The CDR3 loop is CAIARVSNQPQHF. Here the CDR3 DNA reads TGTGCCATTGCCCGAGTGAGCAATCAGCCCCAGCATTTT.

This clonotype turned up a few times. The chain has TRBV3-1 and TRBJ1-2; D not resolved. The CDR3 is made up of 13 amino acids. Trimming took 4 bases from V and 7 from J, leaving 13 bases between them. Per germline, CDR1 LGHDT and CDR2 YNNKEL (reference sequence). Here the CDR3 DNA reads TGTGCCAGCAGCCCTTTGGCGGAGCGTGGCTACACCTTC. Its protein product is CASSPLAERGYTF.

This clonotype has just a few counts. V usage is TRBV21-1 and J usage is TRBJ1-5; the table gives TRBD1 as D, unverified against the DNA. TRBV21-1 corresponds to a pseudogene. This CDR3 has 15 residues. The CDR3 sequence is CASSKTGYSNQPQHF. DNA of the CDR3: TGTGCCAGCAGCAAGACAGGGTATAGCAATCAGCCCCAGCATTTT.

This clonotype was seen a handful of times. The J gene is TRBJ1-2, the V gene TRBV6-2 or TRBV6-3; the D gene is possibly TRBD1 (5 bases). Trimming cost V 6 bases and J 4 bases, with 9 bases left between them. The germline V gene encodes CDR1 MNHEY and CDR2 SVGEGT. CDR3 length: 12 amino acids. The CDR3 region has the DNA TGTGCCAGCAGACGGGACGGCTATGGCTACACCTTC. Translation: CASRRDGYGYTF.

This clonotype was seen repeatedly, ten times or more. This chain uses TRBV15 with TRBJ1-2, with D possibly being TRBD1 (6 bases). V was pared by 0 bases and J by 6 bases, with 14 bases between. The CDR3 length is 15 residues. Germline V CDR1 and CDR2: LNHNV, YYDKDF (reference sequence). The CDR3 protein is CATSRDKGGLDGYTF. The CDR3 nucleotides read TGTGCCACCAGCAGAGATAAGGGGGGCTTAGATGGCTACACCTTC.